The clone carrying this TCR beta chain has only a few counts. The use of a sample-barcoded 5' primer and a J-beta primer mix characterized a second PCR of roughly 6 to 11 cycles. TCRdb analysed the 5' RACE reads with MiXCR anew, one entry per CDR3 protein. The sample includes some 850,000 distinct CDR3 sequences, roughly 26% of them seen just once. This entry is derived from a study of blood T cells in healthy people across ages. Germline lookup yields CDR1 SQVTM and CDR2 ANQGSEA. The length of the CDR3 is 19 residues. V was pared by 5 bases and J by 4 bases, with 16 bases of the junction left unmatched. The same sample was also used in a study of T cells of mothers and their children.

The rearrangement links TRBV29-1 to TRBJ2-4; 14 positions agree with TRBD2. This receptor was taken from a boy aged 5 to 17 in good health. Sequencing was done on a sample of blood. The CDR3 DNA reads TGCAGCGTTCTGGGACCGGGACTAGCGGGAGTGGGCGTAAAAAACATTCAGTACTTC. Protein product: CSVLGPGLAGVGVKNIQYF.